This is a list of T cell receptor beta chains from one sample in a study of shared clonotypes between healthy human individuals. Profiled with immunoSEQ multiplex PCR; TCRdb holds only in-frame clones, not every one. The data hold 1 million to 1.2 million clones, with 60% to 80% observed a single time. Sequenced input: memory CD4+ T cells from PBMCs. All receptors come from a man between 18 and 35 years old in good health. Some clones in this sample may be carry-over from other donors' samples. CDR3s include the opening cysteine and the closing phenylalanine or tryptophan. The D gene is left open where the match is weak. Only some rows state a clone size, as once, few, many or a class for expanded clones.

cdr3_aa | cdr3_nt | d_call | v_call | cdr3_length | clone_size | j_call
CASNRGEGGYTF | TGTGCCAGCAACAGGGGTGAGGGGGGCTACACCTTC | TRBD1 | TRBV6-6 | 12 | NA | TRBJ1-2
CAISGGAPSGSDEQYF | TGTGCCATATCAGGGGGCGCGCCTAGCGGGAGCGACGAGCAGTACTTC | TRBD2 | TRBV10-3 | 16 | NA | TRBJ2-7
CASGGSFSGNTIYF | TGTGCCAGCGGGGGATCCTTTTCTGGAAACACCATATATTTT | NA | TRBV2 | 14 | once | TRBJ1-3
CAISEQQGMNTEAFF | TGTGCCATCAGTGAGCAACAGGGCATGAACACTGAAGCTTTCTTT | NA | TRBV10-3 | 15 | NA | TRBJ1-1
CASSPLPRALSYEQYF | TGTGCCAGCAGTCCCCTGCCGAGGGCCCTCTCCTACGAGCAGTACTTC | NA | TRBV28 | 16 | NA | TRBJ2-7
CASSHEGTGNYGYTF | TGTGCCAGCAGCCACGAAGGGACTGGGAACTATGGCTACACCTTC | NA | TRBV4-2 | 15 | NA | TRBJ1-2
CASRDRAGNTEAFF | TGTGCCAGCAGGGACAGGGCAGGGAACACTGAAGCTTTCTTT | TRBD1 | TRBV2 | 14 | NA | TRBJ1-1
CAWTAAGGTGETQYF | TGTGCCTGGACCGCGGCGGGCGGGACCGGAGAGACCCAGTACTTC | NA | TRBV30 | 15 | once | TRBJ2-5
CASTDGPSYEQYF | TGTGCCAGCACCGACGGGCCTTCCTACGAGCAGTACTTC | NA | TRBV2 | 13 | NA | TRBJ2-7
CASSESSQNTEAFF | TGCGCCAGCAGTGAGTCGAGTCAGAACACTGAAGCTTTCTTT | NA | TRBV10-1 | 14 | NA | TRBJ1-1
CASSLGTAGIASGYTF | TGTGCCAGCAGCTTAGGAACCGCGGGAATTGCCAGTGGCTACACCTTC | NA | TRBV11-2 | 16 | few | TRBJ1-2
CASRQNRVPTGEQYF | TGTGCCAGCAGACAGAACAGGGTACCGACCGGCGAGCAGTACTTC | NA | TRBV6-5 | 15 | NA | TRBJ2-7
CASSLDAGSGNTIYF | TGTGCCAGCAGCTTAGATGCAGGCTCTGGAAACACCATATATTTT | NA | TRBV11-3 | 15 | NA | TRBJ1-3
CSVEEDRANYGYTF | TGCAGCGTTGAGGAGGACAGAGCTAACTATGGCTACACCTTC | NA | TRBV29-1 | 14 | NA | TRBJ1-2
CARKTSGRAWDEQFF | TGTGCCAGGAAGACTAGCGGGAGGGCCTGGGATGAGCAGTTCTTC | TRBD2 | TRBV27 | 15 | NA | TRBJ2-1
CASSEFAGGGEQFF | TGTGCCAGCAGCGAGTTTGCAGGGGGGGGTGAGCAGTTCTTC | NA | TRBV11-3 | 14 | NA | TRBJ2-1
CASSLAGGAYNEQFF | TGTGCCAGCAGCTTAGCGGGAGGTGCCTACAATGAGCAGTTCTTC | TRBD2 | TRBV7-3 | 15 | NA | TRBJ2-1
CASSLGGAGGYGYTF | TGTGCCAGCAGTTTGGGGGGGGCTGGTGGCTATGGCTACACCTTC | NA | TRBV28 | 15 | NA | TRBJ1-2
CASSFGTLRGVDEQFF | TGTGCCAGCAGCTTCGGGACTCTAAGGGGGGTAGATGAGCAGTTCTTC | NA | TRBV11-2 | 16 | NA | TRBJ2-1
CASSPRLFSGNTIYF | TGCGCCAGCAGCCCTCGCCTCTTCTCTGGAAACACCATATATTTT | NA | TRBV5-1 | 15 | NA | TRBJ1-3
CAWSSGDSTEAFF | TGTGCCTGGAGTTCAGGGGATAGCACTGAAGCTTTCTTT | NA | TRBV30 | 13 | NA | TRBJ1-1
CASSLGGGRDAGELFF | TGTGCCAGCAGCTTAGGAGGGGGCCGGGACGCCGGGGAGCTGTTTTTT | TRBD1 | TRBV11-1 | 16 | NA | TRBJ2-2
CASSQAFGPASPLEQYF | TGCGCCAGCAGCCAAGCTTTCGGGCCAGCCAGCCCCCTCGAGCAGTACTTC | NA | TRBV4-3 | 17 | NA | TRBJ2-7
CASSPVGDSHEQYF | TGTGCCAGCAGTCCCGTGGGGGACAGCCACGAGCAGTACTTC | TRBD1 | TRBV27 | 14 | once | TRBJ2-7
CASSVGGSGTPSTEQYF | TGTGCCAGCAGCGTAGGGGGTAGCGGGACACCCTCTACCGAGCAGTACTTC | TRBD2 | TRBV9 | 17 | NA | TRBJ2-7
CASSAPSPADTQYF | TGTGCCAGCAGCGCTCCAAGTCCCGCAGATACGCAGTATTTT | NA | TRBV9 | 14 | NA | TRBJ2-3
CASGRQSINEKLFF | TGTGCCAGCGGGAGACAGTCGATTAATGAAAAACTGTTTTTT | NA | TRBV6-1 | 14 | NA | TRBJ1-4
CASRRDRGYGYTF | TGTGCCAGCAGAAGGGACAGGGGGTATGGCTACACCTTC | TRBD1 | TRBV27 | 13 | NA | TRBJ1-2
CASSQDRTYAGGYTF | TGCGCCAGCAGCCAAGATCGGACCTATGCCGGTGGCTACACCTTC | NA | TRBV4-1 | 15 | NA | TRBJ1-2
CASSSRRNEQFF | TGTGCCAGCAGTTCTAGAAGGAATGAGCAGTTCTTC | NA | TRBV6-1 | 12 | NA | TRBJ2-1
CASSLSGGTSGYNEQFF | TGTGCCAGCAGTTTATCGGGCGGGACTAGCGGTTACAATGAGCAGTTCTTC | TRBD2 | TRBV27 | 17 | NA | TRBJ2-1
CASISPGANTIYF | TGTGCCAGCATTTCCCCCGGGGCAAACACCATATATTTT | NA | TRBV28 | 13 | NA | TRBJ1-3
CASSWTGSGANVLTF | TGTGCCAGCAGTTGGACGGGCTCTGGGGCCAACGTCCTGACTTTC | NA | TRBV28 | 15 | once | TRBJ2-6
CSVGGTRGDNEQFF | TGCAGCGTTGGGGGGACTAGGGGAGACAATGAGCAGTTCTTC | TRBD2 | TRBV29-1 | 14 | NA | TRBJ2-1
CASSVGTSGHNEQFF | TGTGCCAGCAGCGTCGGGACTAGCGGGCACAATGAGCAGTTCTTC | TRBD2 | TRBV11-2 | 15 | NA | TRBJ2-1
CASSRSITRDGTGELFF | TGTGCCAGCAGTAGGAGTATTACGAGGGACGGAACCGGGGAGCTGTTTTTT | NA | TRBV6-4 | 17 | few | TRBJ2-2
CASSLGLAGEGGELFF | TGTGCCAGCAGCTTAGGACTAGCGGGAGAGGGCGGGGAGCTGTTTTTT | TRBD2 | TRBV4-2 | 16 | NA | TRBJ2-2
CAWSVLTGDQPQHF | TGTGCCTGGAGTGTACTGACAGGGGATCAGCCCCAGCATTTT | TRBD1 | TRBV30 | 14 | once | TRBJ1-5
CASSNTRRAGGDSRYGYTF | TGTGCCAGTAGTAATACCCGGCGTGCAGGGGGCGATTCTAGGTATGGCTACACCTTC | TRBD1 | TRBV19 | 19 | NA | TRBJ1-2
CASSSTSGLAGGMGEQFF | TGTGCCAGCAGTTCAACCAGCGGACTAGCGGGAGGGATGGGTGAGCAGTTCTTC | TRBD2 | TRBV7-9 | 18 | many | TRBJ2-1
CASSLGTGDYTGELFF | TGTGCCAGCAGCTTAGGGACAGGGGATTACACCGGGGAGCTGTTTTTT | TRBD1 | TRBV7-9 | 16 | NA | TRBJ2-2
CASSSGQGIDTQYF | TGCGCCAGCAGCTCCGGACAGGGGATAGATACGCAGTATTTT | TRBD1 | TRBV5-1 | 14 | once | TRBJ2-3
CASSYRRMTGVFGYTF | TGTGCCAGCAGCTATCGAAGAATGACAGGGGTCTTTGGCTACACCTTC | TRBD1 | TRBV28 | 16 | NA | TRBJ1-2
CASSSLPARRITEAFF | TGTGCCAGCAGTTCCCTCCCCGCACGGAGGATCACTGAAGCTTTCTTT | NA | TRBV28 | 16 | NA | TRBJ1-1
CASDRGRNYGYTF | TGTGCCTCGGACAGGGGGAGAAACTATGGCTACACCTTC | TRBD1 | TRBV30 | 13 | NA | TRBJ1-2
CASGLGRRNTEAFF | TGTGCTAGTGGTTTGGGGCGGAGGAACACTGAAGCTTTCTTT | NA | TRBV12-5 | 14 | NA | TRBJ1-1
CASSLTRDSYEQYF | TGTGCCAGCAGCCTGACAAGGGATTCCTACGAGCAGTACTTC | NA | TRBV7-6 | 14 | NA | TRBJ2-7